This T cell receptor (beta chain) appears in the sequencing data of a study of blood T cell repertoires in COVID-19. Whole-study context: The samples span acute and convalescent COVID-19 from the United States, Italy and Spain. From T cells, B-cell-depleted T cells, or PBMCs came the material, which was cDNA or gDNA.

Germline CDR1 and CDR2: LGHNA and YNFKEQ. J lost 5 bases, V lost 4 bases, and 2 bases had no gene match. This CDR3 spans 14 amino acids. Under the authors' procedure: Estimation of nucleated cell counts relied on the amplification of reference gene primers. Generated by immunoSEQ multiplex PCR, the TCRdb table keeps only in-frame clones and is missing some. V and J calls and clone size are those listed in that table; D and trimming were worked out from the DNA. The sample has over 100,000 clones, approximately 85% seen once. This clone was seen a handful of times. The material sequenced was peripheral blood. This receptor was obtained from a man aged 35-49 years with acute or convalescent COVID-19. V usage is TRBV4-2 and J usage is TRBJ1-4; 9 bases are shared with TRBD1. CDR3 in amino acids: CASSRDRVNEKLFF. The CDR3 bases are TGTGCCAGCAGCCGGGACAGGGTGAATGAAAAACTGTTTTTT.